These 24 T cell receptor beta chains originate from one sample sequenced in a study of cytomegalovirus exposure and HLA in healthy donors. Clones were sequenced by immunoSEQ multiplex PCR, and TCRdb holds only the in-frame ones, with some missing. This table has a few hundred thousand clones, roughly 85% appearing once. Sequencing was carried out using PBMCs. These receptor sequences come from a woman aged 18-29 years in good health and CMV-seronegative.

The CDR3 reads CASSDEGQPNEKLFF. The DNA for the CDR3 is TGTGCCAGCAGTGACGAGGGACAGCCTAATGAAAAACTGTTTTTT. The chain employs TRBV6-1 and TRBJ1-4, with TRBD1 matching over 7 bases. Germline V gives CDR1 MNHNS, CDR2 SASEGT. The CDR3 totals 15 residues. V trimming: 3 bases; J trimming: 3 bases; junction bases outside the gene matches: 4.

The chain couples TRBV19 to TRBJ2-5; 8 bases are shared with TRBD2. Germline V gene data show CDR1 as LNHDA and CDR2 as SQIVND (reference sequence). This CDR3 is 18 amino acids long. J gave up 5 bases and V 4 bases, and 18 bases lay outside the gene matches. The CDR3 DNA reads TGTGCCAGTAGTAGGGACTCCTCTAGCGCGGGAGGCGATGAGACCCAGTACTTC. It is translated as CASSRDSSSAGGDETQYF. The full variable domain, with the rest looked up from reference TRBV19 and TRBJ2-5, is DGGITQSPKYLFRKEGQNVTLSCEQNLNHDAMYWYRQDPGQGLRLIYYSQIVNDFQKGDIAEGYSVSREKKESFPLTVTSAQKNPTAFYLCASSRDSSSAGGDETQYFGPGTRLLVL.

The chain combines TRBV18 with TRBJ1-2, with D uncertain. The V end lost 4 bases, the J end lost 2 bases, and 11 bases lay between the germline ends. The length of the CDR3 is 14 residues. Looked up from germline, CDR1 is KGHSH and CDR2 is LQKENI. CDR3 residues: CASSLVTTNYGYTF. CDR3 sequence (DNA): TGTGCCAGCTCACTTGTGACAACGAACTATGGCTACACCTTC.

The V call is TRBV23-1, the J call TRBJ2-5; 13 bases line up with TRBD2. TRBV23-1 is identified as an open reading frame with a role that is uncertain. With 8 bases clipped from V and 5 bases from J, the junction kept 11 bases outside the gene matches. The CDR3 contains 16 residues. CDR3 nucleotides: TGCGCCAGCGAGGGACTAGCGGGGCTTTTTGGGGAGACCCAGTACTTC. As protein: CASEGLAGLFGETQYF.

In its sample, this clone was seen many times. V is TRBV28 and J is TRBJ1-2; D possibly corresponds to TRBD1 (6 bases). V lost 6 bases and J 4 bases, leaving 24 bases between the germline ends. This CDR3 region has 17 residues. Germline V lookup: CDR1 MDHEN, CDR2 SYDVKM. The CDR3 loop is CASSPGTLLKKIYGYTF. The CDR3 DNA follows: TGTGCCAGCAGCCCCGGGACACTCCTAAAGAAAATCTATGGCTACACCTTC.

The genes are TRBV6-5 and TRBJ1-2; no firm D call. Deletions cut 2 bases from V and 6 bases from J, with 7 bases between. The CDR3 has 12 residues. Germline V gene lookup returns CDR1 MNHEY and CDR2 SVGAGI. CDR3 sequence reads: CASSYRGNGYTF. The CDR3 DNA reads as TGTGCCAGCAGTTACCGGGGTAATGGCTACACCTTC.

The CDR3 nucleotides are TGCAGCGTTGAGTCGGGGAGTGAAAAACTGTTTTTT. Residues: CSVESGSEKLFF. The chain couples TRBV29-1 to TRBJ1-4, with D unclear. Deletions cut 3 bases from V and 7 bases from J, with 9 bases between. CDR1 and CDR2 (germline): SQVTM, ANQGSEA. The CDR3 contains 12 residues.

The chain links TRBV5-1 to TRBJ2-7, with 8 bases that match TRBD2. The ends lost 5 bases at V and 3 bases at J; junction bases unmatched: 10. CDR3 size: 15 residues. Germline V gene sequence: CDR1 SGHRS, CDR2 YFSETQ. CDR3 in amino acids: CASSPTSGVFYEQYF. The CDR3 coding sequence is TGCGCCAGCAGTCCCACTAGCGGTGTTTTCTACGAGCAGTACTTC.

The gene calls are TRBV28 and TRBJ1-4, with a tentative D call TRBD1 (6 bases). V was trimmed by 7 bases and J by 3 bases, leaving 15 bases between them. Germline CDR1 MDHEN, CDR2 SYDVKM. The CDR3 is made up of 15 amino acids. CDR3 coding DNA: TGTGCCAGCATTACACAGGGTTTGGCTAATGAAAAACTGTTTTTT. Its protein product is CASITQGLANEKLFF.

For the CDR3, the DNA is TGTGCCAGCAGCTTGGAGGGGATCCCTGGAAACACCATATATTTT. Amino acids: CASSLEGIPGNTIYF. This rearrangement joins TRBV5-6 to TRBJ1-3; D perhaps matches TRBD1 (5 bases). Trimming stripped 0 bases from V and 2 bases from J, with 9 bases between. The CDR3 spans 15 residues. Germline values: CDR1 SGHDT, CDR2 YYEEEE.

CDR3 region: CASSQEAGVSYNEQFF. As DNA, the CDR3 is TGCGCCAGCAGCCAAGAGGCAGGGGTGTCATACAATGAGCAGTTCTTC. V usage is TRBV4-1 and J usage is TRBJ2-1; D might be TRBD1 (6 bases). The V gene lost 0 bases and the J gene lost 4 bases, with 13 bases spanning the gap. The CDR3 runs 16 residues. Germline V gives CDR1 MGHRA, CDR2 YSYEKL.

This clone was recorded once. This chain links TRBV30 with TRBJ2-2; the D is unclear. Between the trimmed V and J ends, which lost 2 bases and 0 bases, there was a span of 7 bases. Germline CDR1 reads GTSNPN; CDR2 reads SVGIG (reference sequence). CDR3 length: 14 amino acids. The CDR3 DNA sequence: TGTGCCTGGAGTCGGGTCTCGAACACCGGGGAGCTGTTTTTT. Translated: CAWSRVSNTGELFF.

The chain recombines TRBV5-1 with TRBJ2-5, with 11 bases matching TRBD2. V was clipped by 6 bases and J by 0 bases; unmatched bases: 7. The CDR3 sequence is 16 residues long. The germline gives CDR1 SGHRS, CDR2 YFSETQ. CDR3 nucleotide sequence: TGCGCCAGCACGCTAGCGGGGGGATCTTACCAAGAGACCCAGTACTTC. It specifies CASTLAGGSYQETQYF.

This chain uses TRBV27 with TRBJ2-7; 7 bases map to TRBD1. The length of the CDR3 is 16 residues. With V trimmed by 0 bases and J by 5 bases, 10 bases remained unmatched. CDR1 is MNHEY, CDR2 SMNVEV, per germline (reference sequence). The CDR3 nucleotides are TGTGCCAGCAGTTTATCGGTCGGGACAGTCAAGCACGAGCAGTACTTC. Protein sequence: CASSLSVGTVKHEQYF.

As DNA, the CDR3 is TGTGCCAGCAGCCCAGACTCCTATAATTCACCCCTCCACTTT. It is translated as CASSPDSYNSPLHF. The rearrangement links TRBV7-9 to TRBJ1-6; D unclear. Per germline, CDR1 SEHNR and CDR2 FQNEAQ (reference sequence). The CDR3 is 14 amino acids. Trimming pared 5 bases from V and 0 bases from J, leaving 5 bases between.

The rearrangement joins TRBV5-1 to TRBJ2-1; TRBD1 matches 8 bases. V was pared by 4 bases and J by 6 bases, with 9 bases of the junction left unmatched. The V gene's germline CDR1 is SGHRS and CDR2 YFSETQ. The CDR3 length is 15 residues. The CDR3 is CASSAGQGLGNEQFF. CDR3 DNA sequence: TGCGCCAGCAGCGCCGGACAGGGTCTGGGCAATGAGCAGTTCTTC.

The CDR3 bases are TGTGCCAGCAGTACTCATACAGGGATTAATCAGCCCCAGCATTTT. It yields the protein CASSTHTGINQPQHF. This chain connects TRBV28 to TRBJ1-5; tentatively, D is TRBD1 (6 bases). The germline V and J ends were trimmed by 5 bases and 4 bases, with 15 bases remaining between them. The germline V gene encodes CDR1 MDHEN and CDR2 SYDVKM. This CDR3 comprises 15 residues.

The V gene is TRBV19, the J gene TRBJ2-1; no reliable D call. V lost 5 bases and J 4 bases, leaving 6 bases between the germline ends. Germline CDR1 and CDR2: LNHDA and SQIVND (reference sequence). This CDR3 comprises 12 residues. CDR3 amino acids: CASSRQYNEQFF. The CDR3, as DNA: TGTGCCAGTAGTCGACAATACAATGAGCAGTTCTTC.

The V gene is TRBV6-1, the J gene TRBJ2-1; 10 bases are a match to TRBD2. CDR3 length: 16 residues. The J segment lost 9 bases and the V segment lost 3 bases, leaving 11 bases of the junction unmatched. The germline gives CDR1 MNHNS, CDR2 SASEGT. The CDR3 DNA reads TGTGCCAGCAGTGAGATGAGAGCGGGAGGGCCCGGTGAGCAGTTCTTC. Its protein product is CASSEMRAGGPGEQFF.

In DNA, the CDR3 is TGCGCCAGCAGCTCGGCGGGACAGGGGTCCTATGGCTACACCTTC. It encodes CASSSAGQGSYGYTF. The chain recombines TRBV5-1 with TRBJ1-2, with 10 bases identical to TRBD1. The CDR3 consists of 15 residues. Trimming cost V 3 bases and J 4 bases; bases outside gene matches: 6. Per the germline V gene, CDR1 is SGHRS and CDR2 is YFSETQ.

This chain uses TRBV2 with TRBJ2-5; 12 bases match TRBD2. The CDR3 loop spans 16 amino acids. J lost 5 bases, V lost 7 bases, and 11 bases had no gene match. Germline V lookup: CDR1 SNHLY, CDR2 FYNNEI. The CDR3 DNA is TGTGCCAGCAACTTCGCTAGCGGGGGGGCCGGGGAGACCCAGTACTTC. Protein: CASNFASGGAGETQYF.

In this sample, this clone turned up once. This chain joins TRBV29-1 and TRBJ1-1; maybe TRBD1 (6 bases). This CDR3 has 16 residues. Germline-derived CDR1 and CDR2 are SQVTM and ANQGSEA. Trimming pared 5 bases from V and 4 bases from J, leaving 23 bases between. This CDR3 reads CSVKGGAGARGTEAFF. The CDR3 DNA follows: TGCAGCGTTAAGGGGGGTGCGGGGGCGCGGGGCACTGAAGCTTTCTTT.

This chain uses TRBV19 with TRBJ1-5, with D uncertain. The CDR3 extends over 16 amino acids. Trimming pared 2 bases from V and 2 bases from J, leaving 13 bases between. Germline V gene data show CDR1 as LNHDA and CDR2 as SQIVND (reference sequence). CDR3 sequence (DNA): TGTGCCAGTAGTATATCCCAGGAATGGGGCAATCAGCCCCAGCATTTT. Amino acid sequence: CASSISQEWGNQPQHF.

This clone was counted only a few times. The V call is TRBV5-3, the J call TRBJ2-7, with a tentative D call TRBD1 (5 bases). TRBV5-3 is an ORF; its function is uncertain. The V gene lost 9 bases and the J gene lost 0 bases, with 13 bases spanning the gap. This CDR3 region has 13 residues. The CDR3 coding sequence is TGTGCCAATAGGGGCAGGAGCTCCTACGAGCAGTACTTC. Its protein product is CANRGRSSYEQYF.